Following are 16 T cell receptor beta chains from one sample sequenced in a study of neurological immune-mediated disorders. One entry per CDR3 protein results from TCRdb running MiXCR on the 5' RACE reads. Found here are approximately 30,000 distinct CDR3 sequences, 15% of them singletons; the top ten hold 27%. The sample taken for sequencing was PBMCs. Every receptor here comes from a man in his 70s in good health.

This clonotype has more than one count but fewer than ten. The chain is built from TRBV11-2 and TRBJ1-2; D is unclear. Germline lookup yields CDR1 SGHAT and CDR2 FQNNGV. The CDR3 has 13 residues. Trimming cost V 0 bases and J 8 bases, with 10 bases left between them. The CDR3: CASSLENQDGYTF. CDR3 coding DNA: TGTGCCAGCAGCTTAGAAAATCAAGACGGCTACACCTTC.

This clonotype came up many times. The chain joins TRBV10-2 to TRBJ1-5, with 7 positions matching TRBD1. The CDR3 has 12 residues. The germline V gene has CDR1 WSHSY and CDR2 SAAADI. J was trimmed by 7 bases and V by 8 bases; bases with no gene match: 5. CDR3 sequence (DNA): TGCGCCAGCGGCAGGGGGGGACAGCCCCAGCATTTT. Translation: CASGRGGQPQHF.

Many counts were recorded for this clonotype. The CDR3 is CASSLGGRSVAIYF. CDR3 in DNA: TGTGCCAGCAGCTTGGGAGGACGGTCGGTGGCCATATATTTT. The chain has TRBV7-2 and TRBJ1-3; D is uncertain. The CDR3 totals 14 residues. Between the trimmed V and J ends, which lost 3 bases and 11 bases, there was a span of 17 bases. Germline-derived CDR1 and CDR2 are SGHTA and FQGNSA.

This clonotype came up many times. The chain is built from TRBV29-1 and TRBJ2-1; D might be TRBD2 (5 bases). This CDR3 has 14 residues. The V end lost 6 bases, the J end lost 5 bases, and 17 bases lay between the germline ends. From germline, CDR1 is SQVTM and CDR2 ANQGSEA. The CDR3 region is CSVLSYTRDNEQFF. The CDR3 DNA reads TGCAGCGTGCTTTCTTATACTAGGGACAATGAGCAGTTCTTC.

This clonotype was detected ten times or more. The J gene is TRBJ1-4, the V gene TRBV2; D uncertain. V lost 7 bases and J 6 bases, leaving 6 bases between the germline ends. The CDR3 is made up of 11 amino acids. Germline loops: CDR1 SNHLY, CDR2 FYNNEI. The chain's CDR3 is CASKFYEKLFF. CDR3 nucleotides: TGTGCCAGCAAATTTTATGAAAAACTGTTTTTT.

As concerns this clonotype: The germline gene is not matched at one end of the junction; a read error may be the cause. The V call is TRBV30, the J call TRBJ1-2; no reliable D call. The germline V gene has CDR1 GTSNPN and CDR2 SVGIG (reference sequence). The CDR3 totals 13 residues. CDR3 residues: CAWGVRGKGGYTF. CDR3 sequence (DNA): TGTGCCTGGGGTGTACGTGGGAAGGGAGGCTACACCTTC.

This clonotype was seen repeatedly, ten times or more. This chain links TRBV28 with TRBJ2-2, with 9 bases aligning to TRBD2. The V gene's germline CDR1 is MDHEN and CDR2 SYDVKM. Germline trimming cut 6 bases from V and 7 bases from J; bases unmatched to any gene: 6. This CDR3 comprises 14 residues. CDR3 residues: CASRRSGGNGELFF. CDR3 DNA: TGTGCCAGCAGGAGGAGCGGGGGGAACGGGGAGCTGTTTTTT.

By frequency in the sample, this clonotype is medium-sized. V and J are TRBV5-5 and TRBJ1-1; the D gene is possibly TRBD1 (5 bases). The CDR3 covers 14 residues. Germline V gene lookup returns CDR1 SGHKS and CDR2 YYEKEE (reference sequence). With 0 bases removed from V and 3 bases from J, the gap between germline ends came to 9 bases. CDR3 region: CASSLVPTDTEAFF. The CDR3 nucleotides read TGTGCCAGCAGCTTGGTCCCGACAGACACTGAAGCTTTCTTT.

This clonotype has only a few counts. V and J are TRBV7-2 and TRBJ2-5; D might be TRBD1 (5 bases). The CDR3 contains 13 residues. From germline, CDR1 is SGHTA and CDR2 FQGNSA. Trimming removed 4 bases at V and 2 bases at J, with 8 bases between. This CDR3 reads CASSSTVQETQYF. The CDR3 nucleotides are TGTGCCAGCAGCTCGACAGTACAAGAGACCCAGTACTTC.

This clonotype was observed a single time. The J gene is TRBJ2-3, the V gene TRBV20-1, with D unresolved. CDR1 is DFQATT, CDR2 SNEGSKA, per germline (reference sequence). The CDR3 loop spans 12 amino acids. V was cut by 6 bases and J by 4 bases, with 11 bases left in between. DNA of the CDR3: TGCAGTGCCGGAAGGTTTGCAGATACGCAGTATTTT. Translated: CSAGRFADTQYF.

This clonotype has ten or more counts. V usage is TRBV7-2 and J usage is TRBJ2-6; 7 bases line up with TRBD2. The germline V gene has CDR1 SGHTA and CDR2 FQGNSA. The ends lost 5 bases at V and 0 bases at J; junction bases unmatched: 7. This CDR3 comprises 17 residues. The CDR3 DNA reads TGTGCCAGCAGCCCCCAAACGGGGGGCTCTGGGGCCAACGTCCTGACTTTC. It yields the protein CASSPQTGGSGANVLTF.

This clonotype showed up many times. The rearrangement joins TRBV4-2 to TRBJ2-1, with D possibly TRBD2 on 5 matching bases. This CDR3 contains 16 residues. Trimming took off 0 bases at V and 8 bases at J, with 17 bases between the two ends. The germline V gene has CDR1 LGHNA and CDR2 YNFKEQ. The CDR3 protein is CASSQEMSSPSHEQFF. In nucleotides, the CDR3 is TGTGCCAGCAGCCAAGAGATGTCTAGCCCCAGTCATGAGCAGTTCTTC.

This clonotype was recorded at least ten times. V is TRBV29-1 and J is TRBJ1-2, with D hard to call. Deletions cut 5 bases from V and 0 bases from J, with 4 bases between. Germline V CDR1 and CDR2: SQVTM, ANQGSEA. CDR3 size: 11 residues. The CDR3 region has the DNA TGCAGCGTTAACTCTAACTATGGCTACACCTTC. Amino acid sequence: CSVNSNYGYTF.

This clonotype appeared many times. The CDR3 sequence is CASSLGLVGMGYEQYF. In DNA, the CDR3 is TGTGCCAGCAGCCTTGGGCTGGTTGGAATGGGGTACGAGCAGTACTTC. J is TRBJ2-7 and V is TRBV28, with unresolved D. This CDR3 has 16 residues. Germline loops: CDR1 MDHEN, CDR2 SYDVKM. V was pared by 6 bases and J by 4 bases, with 22 bases between. Filled out from reference TRBV28 and TRBJ2-7, the complete variable domain reads DVKVTQSSRYLVKRTGEKVFLECVQDMDHENMFWYRQDPGLGLRLIYFSYDVKMKEKGDIPEGYSVSREKKERFSLILESASTNQTSMYLCASSLGLVGMGYEQYFGPGTRLTVT.

This clonotype was counted once. A read error is possible here, since a much larger clone lies one base away. The rearrangement joins TRBV28 to TRBJ2-7; TRBD2 might be the D (5 bases). The CDR3 spans 14 residues. CDR1 and CDR2 (germline): MDHEN, SYDVKM. V was trimmed by 8 bases and J by 3 bases, leaving 17 bases between them. The CDR3 loop reads CASFQWTQIYEQYF. CDR3 sequence (DNA): TGTGCCAGCTTCCAGTGGACTCAGATCTACGAGCAGTACTTC.

The chain joins TRBV2 to TRBJ2-7; 7 bases are a match to TRBD1. The germline V gene has CDR1 SNHLY and CDR2 FYNNEI. Trimming took 3 bases from V and 6 from J; bases not matched to a gene: 11. The CDR3 loop spans 15 amino acids. CDR3 coding DNA: TGTGCCAGCAGTGAGACCGGGACAGAGGCACTCGAGCAGTACTTC. Translated, it gives CASSETGTEALEQYF.